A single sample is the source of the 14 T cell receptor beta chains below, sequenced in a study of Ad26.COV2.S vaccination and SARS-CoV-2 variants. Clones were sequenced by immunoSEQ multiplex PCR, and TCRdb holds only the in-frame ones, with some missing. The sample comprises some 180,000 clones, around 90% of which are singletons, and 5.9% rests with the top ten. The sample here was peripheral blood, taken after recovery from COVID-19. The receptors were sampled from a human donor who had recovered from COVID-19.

CDR3 bases: TGTGCCAGCATGTCAGGGGGGGGAGGTGGCAATCAGCCCCAGCATTTT. Protein product: CASMSGGGGGNQPQHF. The chain links TRBV28 to TRBJ1-5; 7 positions match TRBD1. V shed 7 bases, J shed 2 bases, and the junction held 11 bases outside the gene matches. CDR1 and CDR2 (germline): MDHEN, SYDVKM. CDR3 length: 16 residues.

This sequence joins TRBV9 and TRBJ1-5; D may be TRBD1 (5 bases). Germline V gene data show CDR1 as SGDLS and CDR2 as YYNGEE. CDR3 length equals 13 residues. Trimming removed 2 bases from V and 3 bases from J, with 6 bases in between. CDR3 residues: CASSVGVNQPQHF. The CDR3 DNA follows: TGTGCCAGCAGCGTGGGGGTCAATCAGCCCCAGCATTTT.

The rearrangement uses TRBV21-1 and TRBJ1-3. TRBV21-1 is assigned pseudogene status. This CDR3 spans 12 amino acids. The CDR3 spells CASSKEGNTIYF. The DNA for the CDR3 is TGTGCCAGCAGCAAAGAAGGGAACACCATATATTTT.

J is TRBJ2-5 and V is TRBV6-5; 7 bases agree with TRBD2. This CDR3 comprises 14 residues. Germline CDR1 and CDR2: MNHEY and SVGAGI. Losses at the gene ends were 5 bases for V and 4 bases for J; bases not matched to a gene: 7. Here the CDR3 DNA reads TGTGCCAGCAGTCGCGGGACTACCTTAGAGACCCAGTACTTC. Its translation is CASSRGTTLETQYF.

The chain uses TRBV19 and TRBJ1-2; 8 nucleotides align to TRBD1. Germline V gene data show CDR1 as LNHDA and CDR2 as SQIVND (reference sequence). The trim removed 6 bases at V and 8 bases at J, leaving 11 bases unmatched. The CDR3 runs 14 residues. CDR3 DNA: TGTGCCAGTAGGCCTTCGGACAGGGCCCAAGGCTACACCTTC. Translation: CASRPSDRAQGYTF.

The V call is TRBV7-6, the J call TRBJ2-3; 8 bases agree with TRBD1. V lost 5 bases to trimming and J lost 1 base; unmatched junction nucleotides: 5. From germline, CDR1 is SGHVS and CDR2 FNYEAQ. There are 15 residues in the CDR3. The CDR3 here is CASSPMTGGTDTQYF. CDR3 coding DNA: TGTGCCAGCAGCCCCATGACAGGGGGCACAGATACGCAGTATTTT. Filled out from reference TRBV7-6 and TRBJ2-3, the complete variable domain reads GAGVSQSPRYKVTKRGQDVALRCDPISGHVSLYWYRQALGQGPEFLTYFNYEAQQDKSGLPNDRFSAERPEGSISTLTIQRTEQRDSAMYRCASSPMTGGTDTQYFGPGTRLTVL.

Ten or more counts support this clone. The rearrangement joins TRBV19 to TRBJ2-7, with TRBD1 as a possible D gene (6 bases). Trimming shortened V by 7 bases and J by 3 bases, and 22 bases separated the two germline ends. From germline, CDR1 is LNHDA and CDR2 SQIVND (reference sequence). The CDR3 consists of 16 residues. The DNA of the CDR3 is TGTGCCAGTACTCCAAGGGACAAGGGAGAAGGCTACGAGCAGTACTTC. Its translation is CASTPRDKGEGYEQYF.

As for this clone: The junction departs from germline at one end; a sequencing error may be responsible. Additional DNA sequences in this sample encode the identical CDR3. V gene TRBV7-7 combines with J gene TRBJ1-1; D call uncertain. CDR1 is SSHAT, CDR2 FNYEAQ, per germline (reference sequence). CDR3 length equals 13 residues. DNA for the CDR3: TGTGCTAGCAGCTTAACGATGAACACTGAAGCTTTCTTT. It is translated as CASSLTMNTEAFF. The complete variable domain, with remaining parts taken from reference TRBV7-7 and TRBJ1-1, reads GAGVSQSPRYKVTKRGQDVTLRCDPISSHATLYWYQQALGQGPEFLTYFNYEAQPDKSGLPSDRFSAERPEGSISTLTIQRTEQRDSAMYRCASSLTMNTEAFFGQGTRLTVV.

The CDR3 bases are TGTGCCAGCAGCTTGGAATCAGGGAACCATCATGAGCAGTTCTTC. This encodes CASSLESGNHHEQFF. This chain links TRBV5-4 with TRBJ2-1; TRBD1 might be the D (5 bases). V dropped 0 bases and J dropped 8 bases, with 15 bases sitting between them. Germline V gives CDR1 SGHNT, CDR2 YYREEE (reference sequence). CDR3 length: 15 residues.

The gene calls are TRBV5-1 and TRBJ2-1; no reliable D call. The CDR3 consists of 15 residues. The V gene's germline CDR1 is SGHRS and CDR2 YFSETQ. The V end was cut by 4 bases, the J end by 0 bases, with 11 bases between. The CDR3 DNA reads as TGCGCCAGCAGCCTAAATCCAAGCTCCTACAATGAGCAGTTCTTC. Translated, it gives CASSLNPSSYNEQFF.

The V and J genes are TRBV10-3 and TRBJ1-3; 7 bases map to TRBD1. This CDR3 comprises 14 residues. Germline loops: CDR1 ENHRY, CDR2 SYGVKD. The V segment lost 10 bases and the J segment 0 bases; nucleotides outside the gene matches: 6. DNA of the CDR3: TGTGCCACCGGGACAGTTAGCTCTGGAAACACCATATATTTT. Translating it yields CATGTVSSGNTIYF.

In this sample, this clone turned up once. The CDR3 loop reads CASSPYGQAYYGYTF. For the CDR3, the DNA is TGTGCCAGCAGCCCCTACGGACAGGCCTACTATGGCTACACCTTC. The chain links TRBV3-1 (or the pseudogene TRBV3-2) to TRBJ1-2; 7 nucleotides line up with TRBD1. Germline loops: CDR1 LGHDT, CDR2 YNNKEL (reference sequence). This CDR3 contains 15 residues. The V and J ends lost 4 bases and 3 bases, in that order; junction bases with no gene match: 8.

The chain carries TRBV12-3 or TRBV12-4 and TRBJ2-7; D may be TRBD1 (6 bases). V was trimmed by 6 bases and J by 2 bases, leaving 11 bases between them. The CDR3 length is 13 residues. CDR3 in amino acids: CASSRTGTYEQYF. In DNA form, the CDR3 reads TGTGCCAGCAGCCGAACAGGGACCTACGAGCAGTACTTC.

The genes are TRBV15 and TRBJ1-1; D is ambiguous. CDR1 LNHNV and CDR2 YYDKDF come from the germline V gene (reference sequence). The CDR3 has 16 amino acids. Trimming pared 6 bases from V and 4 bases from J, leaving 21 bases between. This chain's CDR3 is CATSVLRAGMGTEAFF. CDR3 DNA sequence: TGTGCCACCAGTGTCTTGAGGGCGGGTATGGGCACTGAAGCTTTCTTT.